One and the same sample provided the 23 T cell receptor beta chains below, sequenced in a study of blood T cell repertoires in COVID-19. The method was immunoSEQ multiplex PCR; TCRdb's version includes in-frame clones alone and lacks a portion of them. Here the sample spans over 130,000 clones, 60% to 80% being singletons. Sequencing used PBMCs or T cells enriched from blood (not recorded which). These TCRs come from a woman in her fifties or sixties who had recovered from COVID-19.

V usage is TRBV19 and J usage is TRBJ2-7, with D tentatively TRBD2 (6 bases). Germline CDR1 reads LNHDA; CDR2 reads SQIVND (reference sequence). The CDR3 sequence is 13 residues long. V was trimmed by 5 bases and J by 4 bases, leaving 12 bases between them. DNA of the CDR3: TGTGCCAGTAGTGGGGACTCTCGGTACGAGCAGTACTTC. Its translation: CASSGDSRYEQYF.

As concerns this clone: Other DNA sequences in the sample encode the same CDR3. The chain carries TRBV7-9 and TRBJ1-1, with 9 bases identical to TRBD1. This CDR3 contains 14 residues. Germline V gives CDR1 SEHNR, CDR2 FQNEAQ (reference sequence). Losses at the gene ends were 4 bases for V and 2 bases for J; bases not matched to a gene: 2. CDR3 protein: CASSSQGANTEAFF. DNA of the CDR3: TGTGCCAGCAGCTCACAGGGGGCCAACACTGAAGCTTTCTTT.

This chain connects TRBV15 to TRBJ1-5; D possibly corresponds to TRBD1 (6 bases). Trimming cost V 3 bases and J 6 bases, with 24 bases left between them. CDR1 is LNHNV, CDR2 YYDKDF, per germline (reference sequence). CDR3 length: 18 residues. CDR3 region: CATSSNYPGVSLVQPQHF. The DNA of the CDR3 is TGTGCCACCAGCAGTAACTATCCAGGGGTATCCCTCGTTCAGCCCCAGCATTTT.

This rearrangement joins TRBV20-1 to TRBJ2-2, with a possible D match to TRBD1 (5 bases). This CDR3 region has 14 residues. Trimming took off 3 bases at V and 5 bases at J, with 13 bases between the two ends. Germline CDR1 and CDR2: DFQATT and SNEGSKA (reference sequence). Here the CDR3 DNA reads TGCAGTGCTAGTCGCCCAGGGTATACCGGGGAGCTGTTTTTT. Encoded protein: CSASRPGYTGELFF.

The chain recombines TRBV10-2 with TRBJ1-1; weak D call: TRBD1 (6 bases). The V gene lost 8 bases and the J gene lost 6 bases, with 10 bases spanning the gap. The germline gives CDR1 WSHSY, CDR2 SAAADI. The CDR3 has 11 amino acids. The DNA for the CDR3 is TGCGCCAGCGTTACAGGGCCTGAAGCTTTCTTT. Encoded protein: CASVTGPEAFF.

CDR3 bases: TGTGCCAGCAGTCCCAGGGGAACGAACTATGGCTACACCTTC. Amino acids: CASSPRGTNYGYTF. V and J are TRBV27 and TRBJ1-2, with D tentatively TRBD1 (6 bases). Germline V CDR1 and CDR2: MNHEY, SMNVEV (reference sequence). The CDR3 covers 14 residues. The ends were cut back, 5 bases at V and 2 bases at J, with 12 bases in the middle.

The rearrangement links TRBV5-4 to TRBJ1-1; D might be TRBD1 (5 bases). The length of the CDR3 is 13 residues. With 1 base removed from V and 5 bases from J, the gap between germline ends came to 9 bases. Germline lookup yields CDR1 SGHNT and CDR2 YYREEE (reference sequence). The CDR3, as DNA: TGTGCCAGCAGCTTGAGGGCAGGGACTGAAGCTTTCTTT. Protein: CASSLRAGTEAFF.

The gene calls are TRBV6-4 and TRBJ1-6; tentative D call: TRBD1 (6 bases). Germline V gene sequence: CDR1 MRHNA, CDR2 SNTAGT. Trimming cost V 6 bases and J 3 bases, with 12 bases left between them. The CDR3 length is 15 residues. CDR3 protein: CASRDSSYYNSPLHF. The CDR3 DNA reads TGTGCCAGCAGGGACAGTAGTTACTATAATTCACCCCTCCACTTT.

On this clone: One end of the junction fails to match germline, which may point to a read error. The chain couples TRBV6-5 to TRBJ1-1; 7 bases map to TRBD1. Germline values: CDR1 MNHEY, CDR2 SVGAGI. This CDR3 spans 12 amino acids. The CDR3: CTSGQLNTEAFF. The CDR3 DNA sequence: TGCACATCGGGACAGCTGAACACTGAAGCTTTCTTT.

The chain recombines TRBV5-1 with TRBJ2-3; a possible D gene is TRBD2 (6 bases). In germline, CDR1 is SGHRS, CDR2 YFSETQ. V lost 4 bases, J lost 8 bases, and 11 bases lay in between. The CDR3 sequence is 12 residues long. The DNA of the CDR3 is TGCGCCAGCAGCCAGCAGGAGGGTACGCAGTATTTT. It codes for CASSQQEGTQYF.

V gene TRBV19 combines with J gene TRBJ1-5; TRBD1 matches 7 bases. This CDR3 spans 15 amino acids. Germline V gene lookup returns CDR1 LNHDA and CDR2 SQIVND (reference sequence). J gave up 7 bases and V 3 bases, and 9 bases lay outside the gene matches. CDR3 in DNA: TGTGCCAGTAGTATGGCCCAGGGGGGCGGCCAGCCCCAGCATTTT. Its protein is CASSMAQGGGQPQHF. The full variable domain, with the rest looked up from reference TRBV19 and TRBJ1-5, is DGGITQSPKYLFRKEGQNVTLSCEQNLNHDAMYWYRQDPGQGLRLIYYSQIVNDFQKGDIAEGYSVSREKKESFPLTVTSAQKNPTAFYLCASSMAQGGGQPQHFGDGTRLSIL.

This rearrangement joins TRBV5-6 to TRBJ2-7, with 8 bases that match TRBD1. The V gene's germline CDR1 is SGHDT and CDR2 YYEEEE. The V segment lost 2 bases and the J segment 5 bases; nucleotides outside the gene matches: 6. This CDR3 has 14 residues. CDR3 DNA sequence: TGTGCCAGCAGCTTCATCCAGGGGGCCAACGAGCAGTACTTC. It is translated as CASSFIQGANEQYF.

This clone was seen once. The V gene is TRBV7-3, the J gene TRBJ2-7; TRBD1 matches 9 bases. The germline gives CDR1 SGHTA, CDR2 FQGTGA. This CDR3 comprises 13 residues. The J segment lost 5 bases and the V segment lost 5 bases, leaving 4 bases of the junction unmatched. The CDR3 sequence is CASSPRQGDEQYF. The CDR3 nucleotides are TGTGCCAGCAGCCCCCGACAGGGGGACGAGCAGTACTTC.

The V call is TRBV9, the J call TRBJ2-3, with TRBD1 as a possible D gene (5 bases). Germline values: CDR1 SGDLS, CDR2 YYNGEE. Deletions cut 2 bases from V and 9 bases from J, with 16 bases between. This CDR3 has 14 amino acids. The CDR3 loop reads CASSVGPTPKTQYF. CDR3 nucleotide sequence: TGTGCCAGCAGCGTGGGGCCCACCCCCAAGACGCAGTATTTT.

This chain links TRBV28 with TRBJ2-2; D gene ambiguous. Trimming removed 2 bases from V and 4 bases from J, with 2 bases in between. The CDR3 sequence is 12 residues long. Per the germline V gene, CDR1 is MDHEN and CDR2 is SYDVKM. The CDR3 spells CASSLRTGELFF. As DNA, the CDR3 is TGTGCCAGCAGTTTACGCACCGGGGAGCTGTTTTTT. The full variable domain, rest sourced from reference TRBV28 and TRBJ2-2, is DVKVTQSSRYLVKRTGEKVFLECVQDMDHENMFWYRQDPGLGLRLIYFSYDVKMKEKGDIPEGYSVSREKKERFSLILESASTNQTSMYLCASSLRTGELFFGEGSRLTVL.

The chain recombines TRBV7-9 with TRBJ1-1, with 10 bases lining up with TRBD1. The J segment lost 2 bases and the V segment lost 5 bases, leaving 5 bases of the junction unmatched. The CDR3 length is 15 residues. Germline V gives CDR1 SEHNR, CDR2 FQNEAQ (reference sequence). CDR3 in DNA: TGTGCCAGCAGCCCTAGGACAGGGGGAAACACTGAAGCTTTCTTT. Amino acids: CASSPRTGGNTEAFF.

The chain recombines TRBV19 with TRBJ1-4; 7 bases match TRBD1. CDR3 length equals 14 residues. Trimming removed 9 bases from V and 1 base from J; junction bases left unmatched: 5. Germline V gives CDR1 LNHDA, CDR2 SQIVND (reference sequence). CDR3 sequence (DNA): TGTGCCAGCAACAGACAGGGAACTAATGAAAAACTGTTTTTT. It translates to CASNRQGTNEKLFF.

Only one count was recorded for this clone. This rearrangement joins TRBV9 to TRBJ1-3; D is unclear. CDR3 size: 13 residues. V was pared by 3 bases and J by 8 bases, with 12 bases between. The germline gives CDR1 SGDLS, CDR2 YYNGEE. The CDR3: CASSERGYDTIYF. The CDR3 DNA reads TGTGCCAGCAGCGAGAGAGGCTACGACACCATATATTTT.

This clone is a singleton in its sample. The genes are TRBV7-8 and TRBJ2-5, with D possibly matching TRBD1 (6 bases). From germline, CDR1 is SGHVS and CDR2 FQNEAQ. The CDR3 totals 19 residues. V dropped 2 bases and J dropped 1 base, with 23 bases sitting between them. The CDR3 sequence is CASSLQGGPWAPPQETQYF. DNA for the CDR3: TGTGCCAGCAGCTTACAAGGGGGACCCTGGGCGCCCCCCCAAGAGACCCAGTACTTC.

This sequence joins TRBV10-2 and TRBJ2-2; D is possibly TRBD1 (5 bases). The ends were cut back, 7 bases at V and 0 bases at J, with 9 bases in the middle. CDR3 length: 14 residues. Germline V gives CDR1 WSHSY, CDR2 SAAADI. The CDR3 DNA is TGCGCCAGCACCGCAGGGCCGAACACCGGGGAGCTGTTTTTT. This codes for CASTAGPNTGELFF.

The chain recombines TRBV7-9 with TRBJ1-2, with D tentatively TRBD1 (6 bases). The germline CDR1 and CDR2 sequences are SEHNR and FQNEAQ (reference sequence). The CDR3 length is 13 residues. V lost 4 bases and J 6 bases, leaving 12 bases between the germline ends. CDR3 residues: CASSWEGVDGYTF. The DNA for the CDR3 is TGTGCCAGCAGCTGGGAGGGGGTCGATGGCTACACCTTC. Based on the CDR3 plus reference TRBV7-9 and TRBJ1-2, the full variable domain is DTGVSQNPRHKITKRGQNVTFRCDPISEHNRLYWYRQTLGQGPEFLTYFQNEAQLEKSRLLSDRFSAERPKGSFSTLEIQRTEQGDSAMYLCASSWEGVDGYTFGSGTRLTVV.

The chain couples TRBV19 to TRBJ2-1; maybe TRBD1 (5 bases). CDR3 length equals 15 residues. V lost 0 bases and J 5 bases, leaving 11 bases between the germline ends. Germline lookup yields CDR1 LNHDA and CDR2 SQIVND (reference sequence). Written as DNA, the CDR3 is TGTGCCAGTAGTATAGAAGGGGCCCCCCACAATGAGCAGTTCTTC. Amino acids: CASSIEGAPHNEQFF.

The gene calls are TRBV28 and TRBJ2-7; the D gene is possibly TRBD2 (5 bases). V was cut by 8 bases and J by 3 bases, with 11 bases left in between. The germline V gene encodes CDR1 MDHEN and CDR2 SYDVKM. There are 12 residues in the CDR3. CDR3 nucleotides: TGTGCCAGCGGGGTAGCGTTCTACGAGCAGTACTTC. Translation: CASGVAFYEQYF.